These 23 T cell receptor beta chains share one sample of origin, sequenced in a study of shared clonotypes between healthy human individuals. Data came from immunoSEQ multiplex PCR; TCRdb stores just in-frame clones and leaves some out. The sample has fewer than 600,000 clones, roughly 78% seen once. Material: PBMCs. These receptors all stem from a woman aged 40 to 55 in good health. Some clones in this sample may be carry-over from other donors' samples.

About this clone itself: The sample has other DNA sequences that encode this CDR3 too. The chain couples TRBV28 to TRBJ1-5, with D hard to call. The CDR3 loop spans 16 amino acids. Germline V lookup: CDR1 MDHEN, CDR2 SYDVKM. V lost 4 bases and J lost 3, with 16 bases in between. CDR3 residues: CASSSSGGRDNQPQHF. CDR3 bases: TGTGCCAGCAGTTCCAGTGGAGGGCGGGACAATCAGCCCCAGCATTTT.

The chain employs TRBV16 and TRBJ1-1, with no clear D. The CDR3 sequence is 14 residues long. The V end lost 0 bases, the J end lost 5 bases, and 10 bases lay between the germline ends. Germline V lookup: CDR1 KGHSY, CDR2 FQNENV. The CDR3 region has the DNA TGTGCCAGCAGCCAATCGAGTAGTCGGACTGAAGCTTTCTTT. It encodes CASSQSSSRTEAFF.

CDR3 nucleotide sequence: TGTGCCAGCAGTTCGACAGATACCGGGGAGCTGTTTTTT. Translated: CASSSTDTGELFF. The rearrangement uses TRBV7-9 and TRBJ2-2; D might be TRBD1 (5 bases). Looked up from germline, CDR1 is SEHNR and CDR2 is FQNEAQ (reference sequence). This CDR3 region has 13 residues. V lost 6 bases and J 5 bases, leaving 10 bases between the germline ends. The variable domain in full, with the rest retrieved from reference TRBV7-9 and TRBJ2-2, is DTGVSQNPRHKITKRGQNVTFRCDPISEHNRLYWYRQTLGQGPEFLTYFQNEAQLEKSRLLSDRFSAERPKGSFSTLEIQRTEQGDSAMYLCASSSTDTGELFFGEGSRLTVL.

The J gene is TRBJ1-2, the V gene TRBV5-4; D is possibly TRBD1 (5 bases). Trimming cost V 4 bases and J 4 bases, with 11 bases left between them. This CDR3 has 13 amino acids. CDR1 is SGHNT and CDR2 is YYREEE in the germline V gene (reference sequence). The CDR3 here is CASSKQDLYGYTF. CDR3 in DNA: TGTGCCAGCAGCAAACAGGACCTCTATGGCTACACCTTC. Together with reference TRBV5-4 and TRBJ1-2, the CDR3 gives the full variable domain: ETGVTQSPTHLIKTRGQQVTLRCSSQSGHNTVSWYQQALGQGPQFIFQYYREEENGRGNFPPRFSGLQFPNYSSELNVNALELDDSALYLCASSKQDLYGYTFGSGTRLTVV.

This chain links TRBV5-4 with TRBJ1-1, with no clear D. The germline CDR1 and CDR2 sequences are SGHNT and YYREEE (reference sequence). V lost 8 bases to trimming and J lost 0 bases, with 17 bases between them. The CDR3 runs 15 residues. As DNA, the CDR3 is TGTGCCAGAGCCCGTATGATCCGCATGAACACTGAAGCTTTCTTT. It is translated as CARARMIRMNTEAFF.

This clone counts as medium-sized. The chain uses TRBV5-1 and TRBJ2-5; D is undetermined. V shed 2 bases and J shed 1 base, with 0 bases lying between them. The CDR3 consists of 11 residues. In germline, CDR1 is SGHRS, CDR2 YFSETQ. The CDR3 loop is CASSFQETQYF. The DNA for the CDR3 is TGCGCCAGCAGCTTCCAAGAGACCCAGTACTTC.

The V and J genes are TRBV2 and TRBJ1-3; D gene uncertain. The CDR3 loop spans 14 amino acids. Germline lookup yields CDR1 SNHLY and CDR2 FYNNEI. V was shortened by 2 bases and J by 0 bases, with 5 bases between the two germline ends. For the CDR3, the DNA is TGTGCCAGCAGTGAATTCCGCTCTGGAAACACCATATATTTT. This gives the protein CASSEFRSGNTIYF.

A note on this clone: A much more abundant neighbour one base away suggests this may be a read error. V gene TRBV30 combines with J gene TRBJ2-2; D not resolved. The length of the CDR3 is 13 residues. CDR1 is GTSNPN, CDR2 SVGIG, per germline (reference sequence). The V gene lost 1 base and the J gene lost 6 bases, with 9 bases spanning the gap. Written as DNA, the CDR3 is TGTGCCTGGAGTGCGAGCGAAGCCGGGGAGCTGTTTTTT. Translation gives CAWSASEAGELFF.

The rearrangement joins TRBV11-3 to TRBJ2-3, with D maybe TRBD2 (6 bases). CDR1 and CDR2 (germline): SGHNT, YENEEA. V lost 5 bases and J lost 4, with 16 bases in between. The CDR3 loop spans 15 amino acids. CDR3 nucleotide sequence: TGTGCCAGCAGCCCCGGCGGGGCGGGACCAGATACGCAGTATTTT. This gives the protein CASSPGGAGPDTQYF.

CDR3: CASSFSGTSSGWGKFF. CDR3 nucleotides: TGTGCCAGCAGTTTTTCCGGGACTAGCTCTGGTTGGGGAAAGTTCTTC. V and J are TRBV27 and TRBJ2-1, with 9 bases aligning to TRBD2. Germline CDR1 MNHEY, CDR2 SMNVEV (reference sequence). This CDR3 has 16 residues. V trimming: 3 bases; J trimming: 14 bases; junction bases outside the gene matches: 17.

In its sample, this clone was seen once. The rearrangement uses TRBV7-6 and TRBJ2-2, with TRBD1 identical over 9 bases. CDR1 and CDR2 from the germline V gene are SGHVS and FNYEAQ. Losses at the gene ends were 5 bases for V and 6 bases for J; bases not matched to a gene: 10. There are 16 residues in the CDR3. The CDR3 loop reads CASSLRQGEVAGELFF. CDR3 nucleotide sequence: TGTGCCAGCAGCCTACGACAGGGGGAGGTGGCCGGGGAGCTGTTTTTT.

The J gene is TRBJ2-3, the V gene TRBV27, with 10 positions matching TRBD1. Germline trimming cut 6 bases from V and 8 bases from J; bases unmatched to any gene: 23. CDR1 is MNHEY and CDR2 is SMNVEV in the germline V gene (reference sequence). CDR3 size: 19 residues. The CDR3: CASRRGQGLDPPLKATQYF. In DNA, the CDR3 is TGTGCCAGCAGACGGGGACAGGGGCTTGACCCACCCCTAAAAGCTACGCAGTATTTT.

The J gene is TRBJ2-7, the V gene TRBV5-4, with TRBD1 as a possible D gene (5 bases). Deletions cut 0 bases from V and 7 bases from J, with 14 bases between. The CDR3 spans 14 residues. Germline V gene sequence: CDR1 SGHNT, CDR2 YYREEE (reference sequence). CDR3 DNA: TGTGCCAGCAGCTTGGGGCAGGGCGAGTGGGAGCAGTACTTC. Protein sequence: CASSLGQGEWEQYF.

The rearrangement links TRBV5-4 to TRBJ2-7; D not certain. CDR3 length: 15 amino acids. Trimming pared 2 bases from V and 2 bases from J, leaving 14 bases between. Germline CDR1 is SGHNT and CDR2 is YYREEE (reference sequence). The CDR3 region is CASSFGSRAPYEQYF. The CDR3 bases are TGTGCCAGCAGCTTTGGAAGCCGAGCTCCCTACGAGCAGTACTTC.

This clone was picked up a small number of times. The chain carries TRBV28 and TRBJ2-7; D remains unclear. The V gene lost 3 bases and the J gene lost 3 bases, with 3 bases spanning the gap. The germline CDR1 and CDR2 sequences are MDHEN and SYDVKM. This CDR3 is 11 amino acids long. CDR3 region: CASSFHYEQYF. CDR3 DNA sequence: TGTGCCAGCAGTTTTCACTACGAGCAGTACTTC.

This rearrangement joins TRBV9 to TRBJ2-2, with 7 bases fitting TRBD1. CDR1 is SGDLS and CDR2 is YYNGEE in the germline V gene. The CDR3 runs to 14 residues. V lost 2 bases, J lost 6 bases, and 4 bases stayed unmatched. The DNA for the CDR3 is TGTGCCAGCAGCGTGGCAGGGGGACCCGGGGAGCTGTTTTTT. This codes for CASSVAGGPGELFF. Together with reference TRBV9 and TRBJ2-2, the CDR3 gives the full variable domain: DSGVTQTPKHLITATGQRVTLRCSPRSGDLSVYWYQQSLDQGLQFLIQYYNGEERAKGNILERFSAQQFPDLHSELNLSSLELGDSALYFCASSVAGGPGELFFGEGSRLTVL.

This clone was counted once. The chain has TRBV10-3 and TRBJ1-2, with TRBD1 matching 7 bases. This CDR3 has 15 residues. Germline-derived CDR1 and CDR2 are ENHRY and SYGVKD. J was trimmed by 3 bases and V by 8 bases; bases with no gene match: 12. The CDR3 here is CAIRQGPAGDYGYTF. DNA for the CDR3: TGTGCCATCCGACAGGGCCCCGCCGGCGACTATGGCTACACCTTC.

The sample holds one count of this clone. The chain combines TRBV7-6 with TRBJ2-7, with a weak D call TRBD1 (6 bases). CDR1 is SGHVS and CDR2 is FNYEAQ in the germline V gene. The CDR3 loop spans 12 amino acids. V was pared by 4 bases and J by 5 bases, with 9 bases between. CDR3 protein: CASSSDSNEQYF. CDR3 DNA: TGTGCCAGCAGCTCGGACAGTAACGAGCAGTACTTC.

A remark on this clone: The junction departs from germline at one end; a sequencing error may be responsible. The rearrangement uses TRBV18 and TRBJ2-6, with TRBD1 matching 8 bases. Germline V gene data show CDR1 as KGHSH and CDR2 as LQKENI. CDR3 length: 18 amino acids. CDR3 DNA sequence: TGTGCCAGCTCACCCTTAAGGACAGGGCTCTCTGGGGCCAACGTCCTGGCTTTC. Translating gives CASSPLRTGLSGANVLAF.

The J gene is TRBJ2-1, the V gene TRBV6-5, with D hard to call. With 4 bases removed from V and 8 bases from J, the gap between germline ends came to 18 bases. In germline, CDR1 is MNHEY, CDR2 SVGAGI. There are 15 residues in the CDR3. The CDR3 DNA sequence: TGTGCCAGCAGTTCTCCGGGTCGCACCATAGATGAGCAGTTCTTC. As protein: CASSSPGRTIDEQFF.

The chain carries TRBV6-5 and TRBJ2-6; 7 nucleotides align to TRBD2. With 4 bases clipped from V and 0 bases from J, the junction kept 3 bases outside the gene matches. The CDR3 has 16 amino acids. CDR1 MNHEY and CDR2 SVGAGI come from the germline V gene. CDR3 loop: CASSSRLASGANVLTF. In DNA form, the CDR3 reads TGTGCCAGCAGTTCCCGACTAGCCTCTGGGGCCAACGTCCTGACTTTC.

V is TRBV6-6 and J is TRBJ2-3; D is uncertain. Germline values: CDR1 MNHNY, CDR2 SVGAGI (reference sequence). Trimming removed 7 bases at V and 0 bases at J, with 8 bases between. The CDR3 sequence is 13 residues long. The CDR3 loop reads CASTLDSTDTQYF. CDR3 bases: TGTGCCAGCACCTTGGACAGCACAGATACGCAGTATTTT.

The chain carries TRBV10-3 and TRBJ2-7; D possibly corresponds to TRBD2 (5 bases). Germline assignment: CDR1 ENHRY and CDR2 SYGVKD. V was clipped by 10 bases and J by 6 bases, with 25 bases between them. CDR3 length: 15 residues. This chain's CDR3 is CATQQTAVSLAEQYF. CDR3 DNA sequence: TGTGCCACCCAACAAACAGCGGTAAGCTTGGCCGAGCAGTACTTC.